This TCR beta chain was identified in a study of blood T cell repertoires in COVID-19. Overall study: Samples of COVID-19 (acute and convalescent) were obtained from the United States, Italy and Spain. PBMCs, B-cell-depleted T cells, or T cells provided the cDNA or gDNA that made up the material.

As originally analysed: Amplification from reference gene primers served as the basis for estimated nucleated cell counts. Some clones are missing from TCRdb's copy, which holds only in-frame ones; the method was immunoSEQ multiplex PCR. Clonal size and the V and J genes are those of that table, whereas D and trimming came from the DNA. Seen here are about 64,000 clones, roughly 93% observed once, and the top ten hold 1.6%. The CDR3 length is 18 residues. CDR1 is SGHRS and CDR2 is YFSETQ in the germline V gene. Trimming cost V 5 bases and J 2 bases; bases outside gene matches: 18. Material: peripheral blood. The chain combines TRBV5-1 with TRBJ2-7; 8 bases agree with TRBD1. This sequence was found in a human donor in a cohort sampled during active COVID-19. In nucleotides, the CDR3 is TGCGCCAGCAGTTCACCGAAAGGACAGGGACTCTCCCCCTACGAGCAGTACTTC. Translating it yields CASSSPKGQGLSPYEQYF.